This T cell receptor (beta chain) emerged from a study of blood T cell repertoires in COVID-19. Across the study: The United States, Italy and Spain supplied acute and convalescent COVID-19 samples. From T cells, B-cell-depleted T cells, or PBMCs came the material, which was cDNA or gDNA.

Authors' processing steps: Amplifying reference gene primers gave estimates of nucleated cell counts. Profiled with immunoSEQ multiplex PCR; TCRdb holds only in-frame clones, not every one. Clonal size and the V and J genes are those of that table, whereas D and trimming came from the DNA. The data hold 200,000 to 300,000 clones, with more than 75% observed a single time. From germline, CDR1 is PRHDT and CDR2 FYEKMQ (reference sequence). Trimming stripped 0 bases from V and 1 base from J, with 6 bases between. The CDR3 totals 14 residues. The chain links TRBV13 to TRBJ1-1, with D hard to call. This TCR derives from a woman aged 30 to 39 who had recovered from COVID-19. The sequencing sample was made of peripheral blood. This CDR3 is CASSLGIGNTEAFF. Here the CDR3 DNA reads TGTGCCAGCAGCTTAGGGATCGGGAACACTGAAGCTTTCTTT.